A single sample is the source of the 32 T cell receptor beta chains below, sequenced in a study of identical twins. TCRdb reprocessed the 5' RACE reads with MiXCR, giving one entry per CDR3 protein. This table has 250,000 or so distinct CDR3 sequences, approximately 7.3% appearing once. A further study also used this sample, focusing on yellow fever vaccine responses in identical twins.

The sequenced sample was CD8+ T cells sorted from blood. The receptors were gathered from a woman aged 18-29 years in good health.

This clonotype showed up just a few times. V gene TRBV9 combines with J gene TRBJ2-1; maybe TRBD1 (6 bases). Trimming took 2 bases from V and 9 from J, leaving 18 bases between them. The CDR3 has 15 amino acids. From germline, CDR1 is SGDLS and CDR2 YYNGEE. This CDR3 reads CASSVAGDVQGEQFF. CDR3 in DNA: TGTGCCAGCAGCGTGGCAGGGGATGTCCAGGGTGAGCAGTTCTTC.

This chain uses TRBV24-1 with TRBJ2-1; 9 bases line up with TRBD2. The CDR3 consists of 19 residues. Germline lookup yields CDR1 KGHDR and CDR2 SFDVKD. The ends lost 4 bases at V and 0 bases at J; junction bases unmatched: 12. The CDR3 nucleotides read TGTGCCACCAGTGACATCGACGGGCGGACTAGCGACTCCTACAATGAGCAGTTCTTC. Translated: CATSDIDGRTSDSYNEQFF.

At least ten counts were recorded for this clonotype. The chain combines TRBV7-9 with TRBJ2-3; 8 bases match TRBD1. J was trimmed by 2 bases and V by 6 bases; bases with no gene match: 10. The CDR3 covers 16 residues. CDR1 is SEHNR and CDR2 is FQNEAQ in the germline V gene (reference sequence). The CDR3 is CASSPSQGAHTDTQYF. The CDR3 region has the DNA TGTGCCAGCAGTCCCTCCCAGGGGGCCCACACAGATACGCAGTATTTT.

This clonotype was recorded at least ten times. V gene TRBV10-3 combines with J gene TRBJ2-1, with 7 positions matching TRBD2. CDR1 is ENHRY, CDR2 SYGVKD, per germline. The length of the CDR3 is 14 residues. V was pared by 7 bases and J by 3 bases, with 6 bases of the junction left unmatched. The CDR3 reads CAIKGLADYNEQFF. The CDR3 DNA sequence: TGTGCCATCAAGGGGCTAGCGGACTACAATGAGCAGTTCTTC.

The chain combines TRBV2 with TRBJ2-1; 11 nucleotides agree with TRBD2. Germline V CDR1 and CDR2: SNHLY, FYNNEI. The CDR3 is made up of 18 amino acids. J lost 6 bases, V lost 4 bases, and 14 bases had no gene match. The CDR3 loop is CASSGRRLETSGINEQFF. CDR3 nucleotide sequence: TGTGCCAGCAGTGGACGTAGATTGGAGACTAGCGGGATCAATGAGCAGTTCTTC.

The sample holds a few counts of this clonotype. The V call is TRBV20-1, the J call TRBJ2-1; D might be TRBD2 (6 bases). Germline values: CDR1 DFQATT, CDR2 SNEGSKA (reference sequence). V lost 5 bases to trimming and J lost 2 bases, with 10 bases between them. This CDR3 is built from 13 residues. This chain's CDR3 is CSAGGGTYNEQFF. CDR3 DNA: TGCAGTGCTGGGGGAGGTACCTACAATGAGCAGTTCTTC.

This clonotype was found a few times. J is TRBJ2-7 and V is TRBV11-2, with unresolved D. CDR3 length: 13 amino acids. Germline CDR1 and CDR2: SGHAT and FQNNGV. Trimming took off 0 bases at V and 3 bases at J, with 6 bases between the two ends. CDR3 residues: CASSLEMIYEQYV. The CDR3 DNA reads as TGTGCCAGCAGCTTAGAAATGATCTACGAGCAGTACGTC.

The rearrangement links TRBV7-2 to TRBJ2-5; 8 nucleotides align to TRBD2. V was clipped by 5 bases and J by 1 base; unmatched bases: 3. From germline, CDR1 is SGHTA and CDR2 FQGNSA. This CDR3 contains 14 residues. This chain's CDR3 is CASSGGGLQETQYF. The CDR3 nucleotides read TGTGCCAGCAGCGGCGGGGGGCTCCAAGAGACCCAGTACTTC.

This clonotype has ten or more counts. The rearrangement joins TRBV7-9 to TRBJ1-1; D remains ambiguous. The CDR3 is 16 residues long. V was trimmed by 1 base and J by 0 bases, leaving 12 bases between them. Per germline, CDR1 SEHNR and CDR2 FQNEAQ (reference sequence). The CDR3 bases are TGTGCCAGCAGCTTAGGTAGAGGACCTATGAACACTGAAGCTTTCTTT. Residues: CASSLGRGPMNTEAFF.

This clonotype came up many times. The V call is TRBV16, the J call TRBJ2-1; D remains unclear. V shed 0 bases and J shed 8 bases, with 11 bases lying between them. The CDR3 extends over 14 amino acids. Germline lookup yields CDR1 KGHSY and CDR2 FQNENV. DNA for the CDR3: TGTGCCAGCAGCCAATCGAGCTCGGGCCATGAGCAGTTCTTC. This translates into CASSQSSSGHEQFF.

This clonotype was observed many times. The V call is TRBV14, the J call TRBJ2-1; 7 bases are a match to TRBD2. Germline CDR1 SGHDN, CDR2 FVKESK. The CDR3 sequence is 14 residues long. The V and J ends lost 0 bases and 12 bases, in that order; junction bases with no gene match: 8. This CDR3 is CASSQEEPRTRQFF. The CDR3 DNA reads TGTGCCAGCAGCCAAGAAGAACCCCGGACTAGGCAGTTCTTC. Full variable domain (outside the CDR3, taken from reference TRBV14 and TRBJ2-1): EAGVTQFPSHSVIEKGQTVTLRCDPISGHDNLYWYRRVMGKEIKFLLHFVKESKQDESGMPNNRFLAERTGGTYSTLKVQPAELEDSGVYFCASSQEEPRTRQFFGPGTRLTVL.

The chain recombines TRBV20-1 with TRBJ2-1; 9 bases are shared with TRBD2. Losses at the gene ends were 0 bases for V and 4 bases for J; bases not matched to a gene: 4. The CDR3 sequence is 15 residues long. Germline CDR1 is DFQATT and CDR2 is SNEGSKA (reference sequence). This CDR3 reads CSARDPSGAYNEQFF. The CDR3 bases are TGCAGTGCTAGAGATCCTAGCGGGGCTTACAATGAGCAGTTCTTC.

This clonotype occurred a few times. This rearrangement joins TRBV20-1 to TRBJ2-5, with 10 bases aligning to TRBD2. Germline CDR1 reads DFQATT; CDR2 reads SNEGSKA (reference sequence). The junction had 15 bases not matched to a gene; V was cut back by 5 bases and J by 0 bases. This CDR3 is 18 amino acids long. The CDR3 nucleotides read TGCAGTGCTGAGGACGTAGGACTAGCGGATACGTACCAAGAGACCCAGTACTTC. Amino acid sequence: CSAEDVGLADTYQETQYF.

This clonotype has a count of ten or more. The chain links TRBV5-8 to TRBJ2-7, with 9 bases that match TRBD2. The ends lost 2 bases at V and 6 bases at J; junction bases unmatched: 9. Germline V CDR1 and CDR2: SGHTS, YDEGEE. CDR3 length: 15 amino acids. The CDR3 sequence is CASSFGTSWSAEQYF. Here the CDR3 DNA reads TGTGCCAGCAGCTTTGGGACTAGCTGGTCCGCCGAGCAGTACTTC.

The chain combines TRBV12-3 or TRBV12-4 with TRBJ2-1, with 8 bases lining up with TRBD1. V dropped 5 bases and J dropped 8; count of bases not matched to a gene: 8. This CDR3 has 14 residues. In DNA, the CDR3 is TGTGCCAGCAGTCCCAAACAGGGGGGCGATGAGCAGTTCTTC. This gives the protein CASSPKQGGDEQFF.

This clonotype was observed many times. The chain couples TRBV5-5 to TRBJ2-1, with D unresolved. Germline V CDR1 and CDR2: SGHKS, YYEKEE (reference sequence). The CDR3 has 13 residues. V gave up 4 bases and J gave up 7 bases, with 12 bases separating them. The CDR3 here is CASSPPAANEQFF. In nucleotides, the CDR3 is TGTGCCAGCAGCCCCCCGGCCGCGAATGAGCAGTTCTTC.

The V call is TRBV2, the J call TRBJ2-7; 7 positions match TRBD2. The junction had 4 bases not matched to a gene; V was cut back by 6 bases and J by 5 bases. Per the germline V gene, CDR1 is SNHLY and CDR2 is FYNNEI. This CDR3 contains 12 residues. The CDR3 spells CASRKGTNEQYF. DNA for the CDR3: TGTGCCAGCAGAAAGGGGACTAACGAGCAGTACTTC.

CDR3 amino acids: CASNSADHQPQHF. CDR3 bases: TGTGCCAGCAACTCCGCGGACCATCAGCCCCAGCATTTT. The rearrangement links TRBV6-1 to TRBJ1-5; no clear D. The germline CDR1 and CDR2 sequences are MNHNS and SASEGT. The CDR3 is 13 amino acids. Trimming took 7 bases from V and 5 from J, leaving 12 bases between them.

This clonotype was picked up many times. The CDR3 here is CATSDDIYSGKDTGELFF. CDR3 bases: TGTGCCACCAGTGATGATATATATAGCGGGAAGGACACCGGGGAGCTGTTTTTT. V is TRBV24-1 and J is TRBJ2-2, with 8 bases aligning to TRBD2. Germline V lookup: CDR1 KGHDR, CDR2 SFDVKD. The CDR3 covers 18 residues. The ends lost 3 bases at V and 3 bases at J; junction bases unmatched: 11.

This clonotype has a count of ten or more. The germline gene is not matched at one end of the junction; a read error may be the cause. The chain recombines TRBV5-5 with TRBJ2-1; maybe TRBD1 (7 bases). This CDR3 has 15 residues. The germline gives CDR1 SGHKS, CDR2 YYEKEE (reference sequence). The CDR3 DNA reads TGTGCCAGCAGTTTGGAGGGGGCCGCCTACAATGAGCAGTTCTTC. This gives the protein CASSLEGAAYNEQFF.

The table lists this clonotype with many counts. CDR3 sequence (DNA): TGTGCCAGCAGCTTGCGATTAGGTCGTGGTGAGCAGTTCTTC. As protein: CASSLRLGRGEQFF. The chain combines TRBV5-6 with TRBJ2-1, with D uncertain. The CDR3 sequence is 14 residues long. From germline, CDR1 is SGHDT and CDR2 YYEEEE. The V end lost 1 base, the J end lost 9 bases, and 14 bases lay between the germline ends.

This clonotype was counted many times. The chain carries TRBV11-2 and TRBJ2-7; 10 positions match TRBD1. Unmatched junction bases numbered 4, after V lost 1 base and J lost 10 bases. From germline, CDR1 is SGHAT and CDR2 FQNNGV. The CDR3 consists of 13 residues. DNA of the CDR3: TGTGCCAGCAGCTTAGGACAGGGGGCGGGACAGTACGTC. It encodes CASSLGQGAGQYV.

This clonotype has at least ten counts. V is TRBV2 and J is TRBJ2-7; D ambiguous. The ends were cut back, 3 bases at V and 2 bases at J, with 8 bases in the middle. The CDR3 is made up of 13 amino acids. Germline CDR1 reads SNHLY; CDR2 reads FYNNEI. The CDR3 sequence is CASSDAETYEQYF. DNA of the CDR3: TGTGCCAGCAGTGATGCGGAGACCTACGAGCAGTACTTC.

This clonotype appeared many times. The chain employs TRBV12-3 or TRBV12-4 and TRBJ2-2; TRBD1 might be the D (5 bases). Trimming removed 8 bases at V and 4 bases at J, with 8 bases between. The CDR3 is 12 residues long. The DNA for the CDR3 is TGTGCCAGCGGGGCGATCACCGGGGAGCTGTTTTTT. This translates into CASGAITGELFF.

This clonotype came up many times. J is TRBJ1-2 and V is TRBV24-1; D unclear. Looked up from germline, CDR1 is KGHDR and CDR2 is SFDVKD. V was cut by 4 bases and J by 8 bases, with 16 bases left in between. CDR3 length: 14 amino acids. CDR3 DNA: TGTGCCACCAGTGACCCGGAGGATTCTCGGGGCTACACCTTC. Amino acids: CATSDPEDSRGYTF.

Comments on this clonotype: Given a much more abundant clone one base away, this may be a read error. This chain connects TRBV6-6 to TRBJ2-1; D possibly corresponds to TRBD1 (5 bases). Germline V gives CDR1 MNHNY, CDR2 SVGAGI (reference sequence). CDR3 length equals 13 residues. V lost 2 bases, J lost 5 bases, and 7 bases lay in between. CDR3 sequence (DNA): TGTGCCAGCAGTTACGACAGCCACAATGAGCAGTTCTTC. This translates into CASSYDSHNEQFF.

This clonotype came up many times. The chain is built from TRBV15 and TRBJ2-5; 11 bases map to TRBD2. Trimming at V came to 0 bases and at J to 5 bases, leaving 8 bases not matched to a gene. The germline V gene encodes CDR1 LNHNV and CDR2 YYDKDF (reference sequence). CDR3 length: 17 residues. The CDR3 DNA sequence: TGTGCCACCAGCAGAGATTTCATAGCGGGGGGGCGGGAGACCCAGTACTTC. Protein sequence: CATSRDFIAGGRETQYF.

This clonotype appeared a few times. The chain employs TRBV21-1 and TRBJ2-1; the DNA was not compared with TRBD2, the D call given in the table. TRBV21-1 counts as a pseudogene. The CDR3 runs to 16 residues. The CDR3 spells CASSKAGGGGYNEQFF. CDR3 in DNA: TGTGCCAGCAGCAAAGCGGGGGGAGGGGGATACAATGAGCAGTTCTTC.

This clonotype was seen a handful of times. CDR3 region: CAISRVGENTEAFF. In nucleotides, the CDR3 is TGTGCCATCAGCAGGGTTGGCGAAAACACTGAAGCTTTCTTT. The gene calls are TRBV10-3 and TRBJ1-1, with TRBD1 as a possible D gene (5 bases). Per the germline V gene, CDR1 is ENHRY and CDR2 is SYGVKD. This CDR3 is 14 amino acids long. V was cut by 6 bases and J by 2 bases, with 13 bases left in between.

J is TRBJ2-7 and V is TRBV2; D call uncertain. The V end was cut by 7 bases, the J end by 0 bases, with 19 bases between. There are 16 residues in the CDR3. CDR1 is SNHLY, CDR2 FYNNEI, per germline. CDR3 bases: TGTGCCAGCAACGGGTCGCCCTTGGGTTCCTCCTACGAGCAGTACGTC. Its protein is CASNGSPLGSSYEQYV.

This clonotype was found many times. The chain's CDR3 is CASSQGGDEQYF. CDR3 coding DNA: TGTGCCAGCAGCCAAGGGGGGGACGAGCAGTACTTC. The chain combines TRBV7-9 with TRBJ2-7, with D tentatively TRBD2 (7 bases). The V and J ends lost 5 bases and 5 bases respectively, with 10 bases between them. Per germline, CDR1 SEHNR and CDR2 FQNEAQ (reference sequence). This CDR3 has 12 residues.

The J gene is TRBJ1-1, the V gene TRBV13; tentative D call: TRBD1 (6 bases). This CDR3 spans 17 amino acids. Looked up from germline, CDR1 is PRHDT and CDR2 is FYEKMQ (reference sequence). V lost 1 base and J lost 0, with 15 bases in between. The CDR3 protein is CASSLETSGALNTEAFF. CDR3 coding DNA: TGTGCCAGCAGCTTAGAGACCTCGGGGGCCTTGAACACTGAAGCTTTCTTT.